This is a list of T cell receptor beta chains from one sample in a study of T cells after yellow fever vaccination. TCRdb independently ran MiXCR on the 5' RACE reads; one entry per CDR3 protein. The sample lists around 320,000 distinct CDR3 sequences; 3.5% to 4.5% were seen once. The source was PBMCs, collected 15 days after the yellow fever booster vaccination. These TCRs come from a man in his late teens or twenties who received the YFV17D yellow fever vaccine. The CDR3 runs from the conserved cysteine through the conserved F or W. Each record gives: clone size, V gene, D gene, J gene, CDR3 length, CDR3 DNA, CDR3 protein. D genes are given only for firm matches. Only some rows state a clone size, as once, few, many or a class for expanded clones.

many,TRBV4-2,TRBD2,TRBJ2-7,16,TGTGCCAGCAGCCCTCGGGGGGTAGCGGGATCCTACGAGCAGTACTTC,CASSPRGVAGSYEQYF
many,TRBV15,NA,TRBJ2-1,15,TGTGCCACCAGCAGAGACCCGGGGGCCTACAATGAGCAGTTCTTC,CATSRDPGAYNEQFF
NA,TRBV7-2,NA,TRBJ1-3,15,TGTGCCAGCAGCGGGGACACGTCGGGTGGAAACACCATATATTTT,CASSGDTSGGNTIYF
few,TRBV7-2,TRBD2,TRBJ2-3,18,TGTGCCAGCAGCGAACCCGGGACTAGCGGGGGGGGTACAGATACGCAGTATTTT,CASSEPGTSGGGTDTQYF
many,TRBV12-3/TRBV12-4,NA,TRBJ1-5,12,TGTGCCAGCAGCGACTATTATCAGCCCCAGCATTTT,CASSDYYQPQHF
few,TRBV5-1,TRBD2,TRBJ2-1,16,TGCGCCAGCAGCTTGGGACTAGCGGGGGGGCAGGATGAGCAGTTCTTC,CASSLGLAGGQDEQFF
few,TRBV5-1,NA,TRBJ1-4,15,TGCGCCAGCAGCCTGGGTTATGGCAGGGATGAAAAACTGTTTTTT,CASSLGYGRDEKLFF
few,TRBV2,NA,TRBJ1-1,13,TGTGCCAGCAGCCATGAGGCGGACACTGAAGCTTTCTTT,CASSHEADTEAFF
few,TRBV7-9,TRBD1,TRBJ1-5,16,TGTGCCAGCAGCTTAGGGGCCGGGACAGGGAATCAGCCCCAGCATTTT,CASSLGAGTGNQPQHF
NA,TRBV4-3,TRBD2,TRBJ2-3,16,TGCGCCAGCAGCCAAGTAAGCGGGGGGGCAACGGATACGCAGTATTTT,CASSQVSGGATDTQYF
NA,TRBV4-2,NA,TRBJ2-2,15,TGTGCCAGCAGCCCCCGACTCATGAACACCGGGGAGCTGTTTTTT,CASSPRLMNTGELFF
NA,TRBV5-6,NA,TRBJ1-4,15,TGTGCCAGCAGCTCGACGGGGTCGAGGTCTGAAAAACTGTTTTTT,CASSSTGSRSEKLFF
many,TRBV6-5,NA,TRBJ1-2,13,TGTGCCAGCACAGTCGGCTTGAACTATGGCTACACCTTC,CASTVGLNYGYTF
NA,TRBV7-6,TRBD2,TRBJ2-5,16,TGTGCCAGCAGCTTAGCATCGGTGCGGGGGGTTGAGACCCAGTACTTC,CASSLASVRGVETQYF
few,TRBV11-2,TRBD1,TRBJ2-2,15,TGTGCCAGCGGGAGCAGGGGGCGCTTTGCCGGGGAGCTGTTTTTT,CASGSRGRFAGELFF
few,TRBV10-3,NA,TRBJ2-5,14,TGTGCCATCAGGGCCCCTGAATCCTCGGAGACCCAGTACTTC,CAIRAPESSETQYF
many,TRBV11-1,NA,TRBJ1-2,12,TGTGCCAGCAGCCAAAGTCTGGTCGGCTACACCTTC,CASSQSLVGYTF
many,TRBV7-6,TRBD1,TRBJ1-1,15,TGTGCCAGCAGCGCACAGACAACAGGGGGGCCTGAAGCTTTCTTT,CASSAQTTGGPEAFF
NA,TRBV10-3,TRBD1,TRBJ1-1,14,TGTGCCATCAGTGGGGACAGGGAGTACACTGAAGCTTTCTTT,CAISGDREYTEAFF
many,TRBV29-1,NA,TRBJ2-3,15,TGCAGCGTCGAGGCCGGAACGAGAAGCACAGATACGCAGTATTTT,CSVEAGTRSTDTQYF
many,TRBV5-1,TRBD1,TRBJ1-2,14,TGCGCCAGCAGCATCGGACAGGCGTTCGATGGCTACACCTTC,CASSIGQAFDGYTF
many,TRBV27,NA,TRBJ2-7,12,TGTGCCAGCCGAGGCGGATACTACGAGCAGTACTTC,CASRGGYYEQYF
many,TRBV10-3,NA,TRBJ2-1,13,TGTGCCTTCCGAGCAGGGCTGTACAATGAGCAGTTCTTC,CAFRAGLYNEQFF
many,TRBV5-1,NA,TRBJ2-2,13,TGCGCCAGCAGCTTTCCGGACACCGGGGAGCTGTTTTTT,CASSFPDTGELFF
many,TRBV6-5,NA,TRBJ2-7,14,TGTGCCAGCAGTTACAAGGACAGCACCTACGAGCAGTACTTC,CASSYKDSTYEQYF
NA,TRBV4-3,NA,TRBJ2-1,19,TGCGCCAGCAGCCAAGAGCCTAGGACCACCAAAAGCTCCTACAATGAGCAGTTCTTC,CASSQEPRTTKSSYNEQFF
few,TRBV5-1,TRBD1,TRBJ1-2,16,TGCGCCAGCAGCTCGGATCCGGGACAGGGCTTGTATGGCTACACCTTC,CASSSDPGQGLYGYTF
NA,TRBV10-3,TRBD1,TRBJ1-1,15,TGTGCCATCAGTGAACCCGGGACAGATAACACTGAAGCTTTCTTT,CAISEPGTDNTEAFF
many,TRBV28,NA,TRBJ1-2,15,TGTGCCAGCAACACACCCTCCCCAGACGAAGACTACTACACCTTC,CASNTPSPDEDYYTF
many,TRBV20-1,NA,TRBJ2-3,14,TGCAGTGCTCTTCCGGGGACGGGCACAGATACGCAGTATTTT,CSALPGTGTDTQYF
many,TRBV12-3/TRBV12-4,NA,TRBJ1-6,17,TGTGCCAGCAGTACCGGGCCTTCACGGGGGTATAATTCACCCCTCCACTTT,CASSTGPSRGYNSPLHF
many,TRBV7-9,TRBD1,TRBJ1-1,15,TGTGCCAGCAGCGCGCCGGGACAGGGGAACACTGAAGCTTTCTTT,CASSAPGQGNTEAFF
many,TRBV6-2/TRBV6-3,NA,TRBJ2-5,13,TGTGCTTCACATCGGGACACCCAAGAGACCCAGTACTTC,CASHRDTQETQYF
NA,TRBV5-1,NA,TRBJ2-2,14,TGCGCCAGCTACGGGGCCAGTTACACCGGGGAGCTGTTTTTT,CASYGASYTGELFF
NA,TRBV5-1,NA,TRBJ1-2,15,TGCGCCAGCAGCTTGGAGGGCGGGACTTACTATGGCTACACCTTC,CASSLEGGTYYGYTF
few,TRBV30,NA,TRBJ2-7,13,TGTGCCTGGACCGGGAGCAGGACGGGAGAGCAGTACTTC,CAWTGSRTGEQYF
many,TRBV9,NA,TRBJ2-7,15,TGTGCCAGCAGCCCTAGCCATGACTACCACTACGAGCAGTACTTC,CASSPSHDYHYEQYF
many,TRBV4-3,TRBD2,TRBJ2-1,15,TGCGCCAGCAGCCAAGATCCGGGGGGCTACAATGAGCAGTTCTTC,CASSQDPGGYNEQFF
many,TRBV29-1,NA,TRBJ2-3,12,TGCAGCGCCTCTGACAGCACAGATACGCAGTATTTT,CSASDSTDTQYF
few,TRBV9,NA,TRBJ2-2,14,TGTGCCAGCAGCGTAGGCTTGAACACCGGGGAGCTGTTTTTT,CASSVGLNTGELFF